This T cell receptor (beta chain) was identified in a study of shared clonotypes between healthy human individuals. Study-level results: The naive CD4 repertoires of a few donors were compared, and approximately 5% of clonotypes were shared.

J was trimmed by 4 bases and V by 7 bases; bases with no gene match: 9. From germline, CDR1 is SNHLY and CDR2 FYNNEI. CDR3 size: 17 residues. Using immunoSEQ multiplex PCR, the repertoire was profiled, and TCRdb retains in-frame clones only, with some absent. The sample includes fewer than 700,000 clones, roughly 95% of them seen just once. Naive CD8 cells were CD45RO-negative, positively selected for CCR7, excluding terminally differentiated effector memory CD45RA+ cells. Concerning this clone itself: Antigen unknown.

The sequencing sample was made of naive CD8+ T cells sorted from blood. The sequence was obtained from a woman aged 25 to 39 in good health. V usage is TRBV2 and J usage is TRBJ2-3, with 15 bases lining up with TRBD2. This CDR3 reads CASIFPGLAGGADTQYF. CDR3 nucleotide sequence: TGTGCCAGCATATTCCCGGGACTAGCGGGAGGAGCAGATACGCAGTATTTT.